Listed below are T cell receptor beta chains from one sample, sequenced in a study of T-cell reconstitution after alpha-beta-depleted transplantation in children. Via MiXCR, TCRdb re-called the PCR reads, giving one row per CDR3 protein. The sample has 350,000 to 400,000 distinct CDR3 sequences; less than 15% are singletons. The sample in question was PBMCs, obtained from the stem cell graft. The receptors stem from a human donor who donated a stem cell graft to a child with Fanconi anemia. Both conserved end residues are part of each CDR3. The D gene is left open where the match is weak. Where a row states a size, it is once, few, many or the class of an expanded clone; other rows omit it.

abundance: many
d_gene: NA
v_gene: TRBV12-3/TRBV12-4
j_gene: TRBJ2-1
CDR3aa: CASSSPMNEQFF
CDR3nt: TGTGCCAGCAGTTCCCCTATGAATGAGCAGTTCTTC

abundance: many
d_gene: TRBD2
v_gene: TRBV5-1
j_gene: TRBJ2-3
CDR3aa: CASSLASGGTDTQYF
CDR3nt: TGCGCCAGCAGCTTGGCTAGCGGGGGCACAGATACGCAGTATTTT

abundance: once
d_gene: TRBD1
v_gene: TRBV11-1
j_gene: TRBJ2-3
CDR3aa: CASSSGTGISDTQYF
CDR3nt: TGTGCCAGCAGCTCCGGGACAGGGATTTCAGATACGCAGTATTTT

abundance: many
d_gene: NA
v_gene: TRBV10-3
j_gene: TRBJ2-3
CDR3aa: CAISGGVQVDTQYF
CDR3nt: TGTGCCATCAGTGGCGGGGTCCAGGTGGATACGCAGTATTTT

abundance: NA
d_gene: NA
v_gene: TRBV7-9
j_gene: TRBJ2-7
CDR3aa: CASSSGPNEQYF
CDR3nt: TGTGCCAGCAGCTCCGGCCCCAACGAGCAGTACTTC

abundance: NA
d_gene: NA
v_gene: TRBV9
j_gene: TRBJ2-7
CDR3aa: CASSVAAGASYEQYF
CDR3nt: TGTGCCAGCAGCGTAGCCGCGGGGGCATCCTACGAGCAGTACTTC

abundance: many
d_gene: NA
v_gene: TRBV5-1
j_gene: TRBJ1-1
CDR3aa: CASSRSGVGPGAEAFF
CDR3nt: TGCGCCAGCAGCCGCTCTGGAGTGGGGCCGGGGGCTGAAGCTTTCTTT

abundance: many
d_gene: TRBD2
v_gene: TRBV9
j_gene: TRBJ2-2
CDR3aa: CASSPRLAGGELFF
CDR3nt: TGTGCCAGCAGCCCTCGACTAGCAGGCGGGGAGCTGTTTTTT

abundance: few
d_gene: NA
v_gene: TRBV15
j_gene: TRBJ2-2
CDR3aa: CATSRGTYTGELFF
CDR3nt: TGTGCCACCAGCAGGGGGACATACACCGGGGAGCTGTTTTTT

abundance: many
d_gene: NA
v_gene: TRBV14
j_gene: TRBJ2-3
CDR3aa: CASRRGADTDTQYF
CDR3nt: TGTGCCAGCAGACGCGGGGCGGACACAGATACGCAGTATTTT

abundance: NA
d_gene: NA
v_gene: TRBV6-5
j_gene: TRBJ2-1
CDR3aa: CASSYPGENEQFF
CDR3nt: TGTGCCAGCAGTTACCCGGGTGAGAATGAGCAGTTCTTC

abundance: NA
d_gene: NA
v_gene: TRBV20-1
j_gene: TRBJ2-2
CDR3aa: CSASRGATNTGELFF
CDR3nt: TGCAGTGCTTCCCGAGGTGCGACGAACACCGGGGAGCTGTTTTTT

abundance: NA
d_gene: NA
v_gene: TRBV11-2
j_gene: TRBJ1-1
CDR3aa: CASSPGGLYTEAFF
CDR3nt: TGTGCCAGCAGTCCCGGCGGCCTTTACACTGAAGCTTTCTTT

abundance: few
d_gene: TRBD2
v_gene: TRBV27
j_gene: TRBJ2-2
CDR3aa: CASSLLAGEAGELFF
CDR3nt: TGTGCCAGCAGTTTACTAGCGGGGGAAGCCGGGGAGCTGTTTTTT

abundance: many
d_gene: TRBD2
v_gene: TRBV28
j_gene: TRBJ2-1
CDR3aa: CASSFPGTSGGEEQFF
CDR3nt: TGTGCCAGCAGTTTCCCCGGGACTAGCGGGGGGGAGGAGCAGTTCTTC

abundance: NA
d_gene: TRBD1
v_gene: TRBV12-5
j_gene: TRBJ1-1
CDR3aa: CASWSPRTGVTEAFF
CDR3nt: TGTGCTAGCTGGTCCCCCCGGACAGGTGTAACTGAAGCTTTCTTT

abundance: few
d_gene: TRBD2
v_gene: TRBV4-3
j_gene: TRBJ2-5
CDR3aa: CASSGATSGGQTQYF
CDR3nt: TGCGCCAGCAGCGGTGCGACTAGCGGGGGACAGACCCAGTACTTC